Below, 11 T cell receptor beta chains from the same sample are listed, as sequenced in a study of cytomegalovirus exposure and HLA in healthy donors. PCR amplification relied on 60 Vbeta primers (plus 13 Jbeta primers). Sequenced by immunoSEQ multiplex PCR; TCRdb stores in-frame clones only, minus some. The table records 250,000 to 300,000 clones, 80% to 90% of them present only once. The sequencing input was PBMCs. The receptor source for this set is a woman in her forties in good health and CMV-seropositive.

The V gene is TRBV7-9, the J gene TRBJ2-3; tentatively, D is TRBD1 (6 bases). The CDR3 runs to 15 residues. V was clipped by 4 bases and J by 2 bases, with 13 bases between them. The germline V gene encodes CDR1 SEHNR and CDR2 FQNEAQ (reference sequence). The DNA for the CDR3 is TGTGCCAGCAGCTCCGAGACAGGCCACACAGATACGCAGTATTTT. It specifies CASSSETGHTDTQYF.

The chain uses TRBV19 and TRBJ1-3; D may be TRBD1 (5 bases). Looked up from germline, CDR1 is LNHDA and CDR2 is SQIVND (reference sequence). The CDR3 contains 14 residues. V gave up 6 bases and J gave up 6 bases, with 15 bases separating them. In DNA, the CDR3 is TGTGCCAGTAGCCTCTTGGACATTTCAAACACCATATATTTT. Protein product: CASSLLDISNTIYF.

This clone was counted once. The rearrangement joins TRBV9 to TRBJ1-1; weak D call: TRBD1 (5 bases). Germline-derived CDR1 and CDR2 are SGDLS and YYNGEE. The CDR3 is 15 amino acids. The V end lost 0 bases, the J end lost 0 bases, and 9 bases lay between the germline ends. The CDR3 DNA is TGTGCCAGCAGCGTAGTGGGGGGAATGAACACTGAAGCTTTCTTT. Translated, it gives CASSVVGGMNTEAFF.

The chain uses TRBV30 and TRBJ2-1, with TRBD2 identical over 9 bases. From germline, CDR1 is GTSNPN and CDR2 SVGIG (reference sequence). V lost 0 bases to trimming and J lost 6 bases; unmatched junction nucleotides: 6. There are 15 residues in the CDR3. The CDR3 here is CAWSVMAGGFNEQFF. In DNA form, the CDR3 reads TGTGCCTGGAGTGTAATGGCGGGAGGGTTCAATGAGCAGTTCTTC. Filled out from reference TRBV30 and TRBJ2-1, the complete variable domain reads SQTIHQWPATLVQPVGSPLSLECTVEGTSNPNLYWYRQAAGRGLQLLFYSVGIGQISSEVPQNLSASRPQDRQFILSSKKLLLSDSGFYLCAWSVMAGGFNEQFFGPGTRLTVL.

CDR3 region: CASTRQANTGELFF. CDR3 bases: TGTGCCAGCACAAGACAGGCGAACACCGGGGAGCTGTTTTTT. This chain joins TRBV9 and TRBJ2-2; maybe TRBD1 (6 bases). The CDR3 is made up of 14 amino acids. Germline values: CDR1 SGDLS, CDR2 YYNGEE. The germline V and J ends were trimmed by 6 bases and 0 bases, with 9 bases remaining between them.

CDR3 amino acids: CASSVGTQLNNEQFF. For the CDR3, the DNA is TGCGCCAGCAGCGTCGGGACACAACTTAACAATGAGCAGTTCTTC. V is TRBV5-1 and J is TRBJ2-1; possibly TRBD1 for D (6 bases). CDR3 length equals 15 residues. The V end lost 4 bases, the J end lost 5 bases, and 16 bases lay between the germline ends. CDR1 is SGHRS, CDR2 YFSETQ, per germline.

The chain has TRBV27 and TRBJ1-1, with D perhaps TRBD1 (6 bases). The CDR3 totals 15 residues. Germline CDR1 and CDR2: MNHEY and SMNVEV (reference sequence). Trimming stripped 2 bases from V and 3 bases from J, with 13 bases between. The CDR3 DNA reads as TGTGCCAGCAGTTTACCCCCCTGGGGGCACACTGAAGCTTTCTTT. Translated, it gives CASSLPPWGHTEAFF.

The CDR3, as DNA: TGTGCCTGGAGTGCAGGACAGGGTGGAAGCACAGATACGCAGTATTTT. Protein product: CAWSAGQGGSTDTQYF. The chain has TRBV30 and TRBJ2-3; TRBD1 matches at 8 bases. This CDR3 spans 16 amino acids. Germline values: CDR1 GTSNPN, CDR2 SVGIG (reference sequence). The trim removed 1 base at V and 0 bases at J, leaving 6 bases unmatched. Full variable domain (remainder filled in from reference TRBV30 and TRBJ2-3): SQTIHQWPATLVQPVGSPLSLECTVEGTSNPNLYWYRQAAGRGLQLLFYSVGIGQISSEVPQNLSASRPQDRQFILSSKKLLLSDSGFYLCAWSAGQGGSTDTQYFGPGTRLTVL.

Only one count was recorded for this clone. This sequence joins TRBV7-8 and TRBJ2-2, with TRBD2 matching over 8 bases. The CDR3 totals 14 residues. CDR1 SGHVS and CDR2 FQNEAQ come from the germline V gene. J lost 7 bases, V lost 8 bases, and 9 bases had no gene match. The CDR3 nucleotides read TGTGCCAGCGCTCTTAGCGGGATGGACGGGGAGCTGTTTTTT. Amino acid sequence: CASALSGMDGELFF.

The gene calls are TRBV12-5 and TRBJ2-1; 8 nucleotides align to TRBD2. The V gene end was trimmed by 5 bases and the J gene end by 7 bases; junction bases not matched to a gene: 13. This CDR3 comprises 16 residues. CDR1 is LGHNT, CDR2 FRNRAP, per germline. The DNA of the CDR3 is TGTGCTAGTGGTCTCCGCCGACGGGAGGGCCGGAATGAGCAGTTCTTC. Translated: CASGLRRREGRNEQFF.

V gene TRBV12-5 combines with J gene TRBJ2-3; D perhaps matches TRBD2 (6 bases). Trimming pared 3 bases from V and 3 bases from J, leaving 7 bases between. The CDR3 has 13 amino acids. Germline assignment: CDR1 LGHNT and CDR2 FRNRAP. The CDR3 sequence is CASGFGGTDTQYF. The CDR3 region has the DNA TGTGCTAGTGGTTTTGGAGGGACAGATACGCAGTATTTT.